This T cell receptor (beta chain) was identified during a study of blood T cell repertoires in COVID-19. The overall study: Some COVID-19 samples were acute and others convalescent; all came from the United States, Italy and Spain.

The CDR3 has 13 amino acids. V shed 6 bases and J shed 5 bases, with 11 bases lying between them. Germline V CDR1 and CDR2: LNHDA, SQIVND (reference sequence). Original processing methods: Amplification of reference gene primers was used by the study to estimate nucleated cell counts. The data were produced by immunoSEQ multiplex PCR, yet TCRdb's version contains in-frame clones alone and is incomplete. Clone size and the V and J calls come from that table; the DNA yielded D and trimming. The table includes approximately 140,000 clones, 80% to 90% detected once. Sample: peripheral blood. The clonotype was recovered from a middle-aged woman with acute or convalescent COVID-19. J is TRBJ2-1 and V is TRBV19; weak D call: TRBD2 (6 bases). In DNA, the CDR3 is TGTGCCAGTAGCCGGGACTTCCACAATGAGCAGTTCTTC. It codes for CASSRDFHNEQFF.